The 18 T cell receptor beta chains given below trace back to one sample, sequenced in a study of spatial heterogeneity in lung cancer. Specified time point: sample taken at primary tumor resection. The study sequenced unsorted whole RNA from tumor, nontumor lung or frozen PBMC. TCRdb passed the 5' RACE reads through MiXCR, listing each CDR3 protein once. The table shows more than 10,000 distinct CDR3 sequences, with around 5.2% occurring only once. The material sequenced was lung tumor tissue, taken at surgery. These receptors all stem from a human donor with early-stage non-small cell lung cancer.

Many counts were recorded for this clonotype. Because the library targeted alpha chains, this beta chain is an off-target read whose size means little. The chain recombines TRBV9 with TRBJ1-2, with D perhaps TRBD1 (5 bases). Germline V CDR1 and CDR2: SGDLS, YYNGEE. V gave up 2 bases and J gave up 8 bases, with 13 bases separating them. The CDR3 has 13 residues. CDR3 in amino acids: CASSVGRRSGYTF. The CDR3 coding sequence is TGTGCCAGCAGCGTGGGGCGGCGGTCAGGCTACACCTTC.

Comments on this clonotype: Little can be read into the size of this beta chain, an off-target read in a library designed for alpha chains. The V and J genes are TRBV4-1 and TRBJ2-7, with unresolved D. CDR3 size: 13 residues. Germline V CDR1 and CDR2: MGHRA, YSYEKL. The V and J ends lost 4 bases and 3 bases respectively, with 10 bases between them. In DNA form, the CDR3 reads TGCGCCAGCAGCCCTGGTGGCGGCTACGAGCAGTACTTC. It encodes CASSPGGGYEQYF.

This clonotype was picked up many times. This beta chain is a stray sequence in a library constructed for alpha chains; its clone size is not meaningful. V gene TRBV7-2 combines with J gene TRBJ1-2; D gene unclear. With 4 bases removed from V and 7 bases from J, the gap between germline ends came to 13 bases. CDR1 SGHTA and CDR2 FQGNSA come from the germline V gene. The CDR3 covers 13 residues. CDR3 residues: CASSSYSQIGYTF. The CDR3 DNA is TGTGCCAGCAGCTCCTACAGTCAAATTGGCTACACCTTC. The full variable domain, its missing parts supplied by reference TRBV7-2 and TRBJ1-2, is GAGVSQSPSNKVTEKGKDVELRCDPISGHTALYWYRQSLGQGLEFLIYFQGNSAPDKSGLPSDRFSAERTGGSVSTLTIQRTQQEDSAVYLCASSSYSQIGYTFGSGTRLTVV.

This clonotype was recorded at least ten times. Little can be read into the size of this beta chain, an off-target read in a library designed for alpha chains. The rearrangement joins TRBV7-6 to TRBJ2-3, with a possible D match to TRBD2 (6 bases). Per germline, CDR1 SGHVS and CDR2 FNYEAQ. With 5 bases removed from V and 7 bases from J, the gap between germline ends came to 13 bases. The CDR3 has 13 residues. CDR3 DNA: TGTGCCAGCAGCGAAATAACTAGCAATACGCAGTATTTT. It yields the protein CASSEITSNTQYF.

This clonotype occurred many times. The size of this beta chain means little, since it is a stray read in a library made for alpha chains. The chain couples TRBV4-1 to TRBJ1-5, with D possibly being TRBD1 (6 bases). Germline-derived CDR1 and CDR2 are MGHRA and YSYEKL. This CDR3 is built from 16 residues. Trimming removed 0 bases from V and 4 bases from J, with 13 bases in between. CDR3 nucleotides: TGCGCCAGCAGCCAAGATGTAGGGCAGGGGAATCAGCCCCAGCATTTT. Translating it yields CASSQDVGQGNQPQHF.

This clonotype occurred many times. This beta chain slipped into a library made for alpha chains as a stray read, so its size is not meaningful. V usage is TRBV12-3 or TRBV12-4 and J usage is TRBJ1-1; no firm D call. The CDR3 covers 13 residues. Trimming removed 8 bases at V and 5 bases at J, with 15 bases between. Written as DNA, the CDR3 is TGTGCCAGCGGTACCAGGCGAAGGACTGAAGCTTTCTTT. Translated, it gives CASGTRRRTEAFF.

This clonotype rates as medium-sized. This beta chain is off target for a library built for alpha chains, so its abundance means little. The J gene is TRBJ2-5, the V gene TRBV2; weak D call: TRBD2 (7 bases). The germline gives CDR1 SNHLY, CDR2 FYNNEI. This CDR3 has 15 amino acids. V gave up 6 bases and J gave up 1 base, with 15 bases separating them. The DNA for the CDR3 is TGTGCCAGCAGGGGGGCCAGCGGGGTCCAAGAGACCCAGTACTTC. It is translated as CASRGASGVQETQYF.

This clonotype was recorded many times. The library was designed around alpha chains, so this beta chain is a stray read whose abundance carries little weight. This chain links TRBV7-9 with TRBJ2-7; D unclear. This CDR3 has 11 residues. The germline CDR1 and CDR2 sequences are SEHNR and FQNEAQ (reference sequence). Trimming removed 6 bases at V and 2 bases at J, with 5 bases between. The CDR3 sequence is CASSRTYEQYF. Written as DNA, the CDR3 is TGTGCCAGCAGTCGAACCTACGAGCAGTACTTC. The whole variable domain, remainder taken from reference TRBV7-9 and TRBJ2-7, is DTGVSQNPRHKITKRGQNVTFRCDPISEHNRLYWYRQTLGQGPEFLTYFQNEAQLEKSRLLSDRFSAERPKGSFSTLEIQRTEQGDSAMYLCASSRTYEQYFGPGTRLTVT.

This clonotype appeared many times. In a library made to pick up alpha chains, this beta chain is a stray read with a size that means little. The CDR3 DNA follows: TGTGCCAGCAGTCCGAAGGAAAAACTGTTTTTT. Its protein product is CASSPKEKLFF. The chain carries TRBV6-6 and TRBJ1-4; D remains ambiguous. Germline values: CDR1 MNHNY, CDR2 SVGAGI (reference sequence). The CDR3 totals 11 residues. Trimming took off 5 bases at V and 8 bases at J, with 6 bases between the two ends.

There are many counts of this clonotype. This beta chain is a stray sequence in a library constructed for alpha chains; its clone size is not meaningful. The gene calls are TRBV5-4 and TRBJ1-1; D is undetermined. The CDR3 contains 13 residues. The germline V and J ends were trimmed by 7 bases and 1 base, with 11 bases remaining between them. Germline CDR1 reads SGHNT; CDR2 reads YYREEE (reference sequence). The CDR3 DNA sequence: TGTGCCAGCTCGACTAGCTGGAACACTGAAGCTTTCTTT. Translating it yields CASSTSWNTEAFF.

This clonotype was counted many times. Little can be read into the size of this beta chain, an off-target read in a library designed for alpha chains. The chain combines TRBV6-5 with TRBJ1-6, with 8 bases lining up with TRBD1. CDR3 length: 14 amino acids. Germline-derived CDR1 and CDR2 are MNHEY and SVGAGI. After removal of 6 bases from V and 9 bases from J, the junction contained 7 bases not matched to a gene. The CDR3 loop is CASSFRGLGSPLHF. The CDR3 region has the DNA TGTGCCAGCAGCTTCAGGGGGCTAGGTTCACCCCTCCACTTT.

In its sample, this clonotype was seen many times. The size of this beta chain means little, since it is a stray read in a library made for alpha chains. V usage is TRBV18 and J usage is TRBJ2-3; D is unclear. The length of the CDR3 is 16 residues. The germline CDR1 and CDR2 sequences are KGHSH and LQKENI. V shed 2 bases and J shed 0 bases, with 12 bases lying between them. The CDR3 coding sequence is TGTGCCAGCTCACCAACGGACGGAGCTAGCACAGATACGCAGTATTTT. Amino acids: CASSPTDGASTDTQYF.

This clonotype was observed many times. This beta chain is a stray read from a library made for alpha chains; its abundance is not meaningful. The chain carries TRBV4-2 and TRBJ1-1; D gene uncertain. The ends were cut back, 4 bases at V and 8 bases at J, with 20 bases in the middle. This CDR3 has 15 residues. CDR1 and CDR2 (germline): LGHNA, YNFKEQ. The CDR3 region has the DNA TGTGCCAGCAGCCCATCTAGTGTGGACCCCGAAGAAGCTTTCTTT. As protein: CASSPSSVDPEEAFF.

In its sample, this clonotype was seen many times. The library was designed around alpha chains, so this beta chain is a stray read whose abundance carries little weight. The chain has TRBV7-8 and TRBJ1-2; the D gene is possibly TRBD1 (6 bases). The CDR3 runs 15 residues. Trimming shortened V by 6 bases and J by 4 bases, and 18 bases separated the two germline ends. Germline V gene lookup returns CDR1 SGHVS and CDR2 FQNEAQ. CDR3 nucleotides: TGTGCCAGCAGTCCAAGCCCCGGACAGACCTATGGCTACACCTTC. This encodes CASSPSPGQTYGYTF. Full variable domain (remainder filled in from reference TRBV7-8 and TRBJ1-2): GAGVSQSPRYKVAKRGQDVALRCDPISGHVSLFWYQQALGQGPEFLTYFQNEAQLDKSGLPSDRFFAERPEGSVSTLKIQRTQQEDSAVYLCASSPSPGQTYGYTFGSGTRLTVV.

The sample holds many counts of this clonotype. This beta chain is a stray read from a library made for alpha chains; its abundance is not meaningful. The chain recombines TRBV7-2 with TRBJ2-3; 12 nucleotides line up with TRBD2. Looked up from germline, CDR1 is SGHTA and CDR2 is FQGNSA. This CDR3 is built from 15 residues. V shed 8 bases, J shed 3 bases, and the junction held 6 bases outside the gene matches. This CDR3 is CASGLAGGRTDTQYF. The CDR3 nucleotides read TGTGCCAGCGGGCTAGCGGGAGGGCGAACAGATACGCAGTATTTT.

At least ten counts were recorded for this clonotype. For a library built for alpha chains, this beta chain is a stray read; little rests on its size. This rearrangement joins TRBV5-6 to TRBJ2-1; 8 bases align to TRBD1. Germline V gives CDR1 SGHDT, CDR2 YYEEEE. With 5 bases clipped from V and 8 bases from J, the junction kept 6 bases outside the gene matches. The CDR3 is made up of 13 amino acids. The CDR3 sequence: CASRRTGYDEQFF. As DNA, the CDR3 is TGTGCCAGCAGGCGGACAGGGTACGATGAGCAGTTCTTC.

This clonotype has ten or more counts. This beta chain was picked up by a library intended for alpha chains and is off target, so its count carries little meaning. The genes are TRBV11-2 and TRBJ1-1; 9 bases agree with TRBD1. In germline, CDR1 is SGHAT, CDR2 FQNNGV. The CDR3 sequence is 14 residues long. V lost 5 bases, J lost 7 bases, and 8 bases stayed unmatched. The CDR3 protein is CASSTRTGADEAFF. The CDR3 DNA sequence: TGTGCCAGCAGCACCCGGACAGGGGCTGATGAAGCTTTCTTT.

This clonotype has ten or more counts. A library prepared for alpha chains yielded this beta chain as an off-target read; its size is of little meaning. The chain employs TRBV7-2 and TRBJ2-1; D gene ambiguous. With 3 bases removed from V and 6 bases from J, the gap between germline ends came to 12 bases. In germline, CDR1 is SGHTA, CDR2 FQGNSA. This CDR3 contains 14 residues. The CDR3 nucleotides read TGTGCCAGCAGCTTCGTTATAGGTCCCAATGAGCAGTTCTTC. Translated, it gives CASSFVIGPNEQFF.